In its sample, the clone carrying this T cell receptor (beta chain) was seen a few times. What it binds is unknown. The CDR3 is 15 residues long. The V gene's germline CDR1 is MNHEY and CDR2 SVGAGI. V trimming: 6 bases; J trimming: 2 bases; junction bases outside the gene matches: 10. This sample stems from a study of naive and memory T cell subsets. Findings of the study overall: A clonotype means one alpha or beta sequence, not an alpha/beta pair. Naive and memory repertoire findings lacked a ground truth for validation. From naive to CM, EM and EMRA, diversity decreased and Gini increased. TCR counts from RNA may reflect activation-linked expression changes.

The beta constant-region primer was an equimolar mix of two oligonucleotides covering TRBC1 and TRBC2. The ligated cDNA underwent four PCR rounds using SP2 and nested alpha and beta constant-region primers. MiXCR was run by TCRdb on the UMI-ligation and nested PCR reads, yielding one entry per CDR3 protein. The sample shows around 130,000 distinct CDR3 sequences, over 30% of them seen only once. The sequencing input was central memory CD4+ T cells from blood. The chain combines TRBV6-5 with TRBJ2-7, with 7 bases that match TRBD2. The receptor comes from a human donor in good health. CDR3 in amino acids: CASRPQAGRTYEQYF. CDR3 in DNA: TGTGCCAGCAGGCCCCAAGCGGGGCGGACCTACGAGCAGTACTTC.